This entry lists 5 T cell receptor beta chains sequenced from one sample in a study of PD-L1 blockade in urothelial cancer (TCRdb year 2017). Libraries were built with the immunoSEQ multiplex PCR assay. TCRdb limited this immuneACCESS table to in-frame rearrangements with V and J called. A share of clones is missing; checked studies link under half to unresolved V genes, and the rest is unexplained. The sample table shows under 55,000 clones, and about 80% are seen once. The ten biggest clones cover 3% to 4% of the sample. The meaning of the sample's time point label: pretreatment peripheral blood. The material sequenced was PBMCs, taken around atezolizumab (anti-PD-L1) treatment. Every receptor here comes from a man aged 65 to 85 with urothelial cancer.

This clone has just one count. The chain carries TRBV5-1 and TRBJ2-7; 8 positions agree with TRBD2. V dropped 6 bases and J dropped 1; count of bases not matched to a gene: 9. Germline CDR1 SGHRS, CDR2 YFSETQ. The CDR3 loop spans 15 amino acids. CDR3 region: CASTPGGGTSYEQYF. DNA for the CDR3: TGCGCCAGCACTCCGGGGGGGGGTACGTCCTACGAGCAGTACTTC. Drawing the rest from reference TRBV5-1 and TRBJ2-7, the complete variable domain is KAGVTQTPRYLIKTRGQQVTLSCSPISGHRSVSWYQQTPGQGLQFLFEYFSETQRNKGNFPGRFSGRQFSNSRSEMNVSTLELGDSALYLCASTPGGGTSYEQYFGPGTRLTVT.

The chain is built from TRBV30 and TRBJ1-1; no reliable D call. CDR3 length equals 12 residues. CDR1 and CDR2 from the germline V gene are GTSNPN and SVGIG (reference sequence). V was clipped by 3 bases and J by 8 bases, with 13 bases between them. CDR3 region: CAWSEAGLEAFF. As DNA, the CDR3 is TGTGCCTGGAGCGAAGCGGGTCTAGAAGCTTTCTTT.

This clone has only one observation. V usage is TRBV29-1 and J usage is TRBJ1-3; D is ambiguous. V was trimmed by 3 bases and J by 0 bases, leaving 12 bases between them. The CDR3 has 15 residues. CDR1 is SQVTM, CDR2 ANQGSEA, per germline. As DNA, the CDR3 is TGCAGCGTTGATGAGGTTGGCATCTCTGGAAACACCATATATTTT. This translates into CSVDEVGISGNTIYF.

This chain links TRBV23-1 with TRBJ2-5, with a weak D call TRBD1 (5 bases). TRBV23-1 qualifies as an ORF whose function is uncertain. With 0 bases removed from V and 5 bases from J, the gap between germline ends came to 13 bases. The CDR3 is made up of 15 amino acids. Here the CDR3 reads CASSQSRREGETQYF. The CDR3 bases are TGCGCCAGCAGTCAATCCCGCAGGGAAGGGGAGACCCAGTACTTC.

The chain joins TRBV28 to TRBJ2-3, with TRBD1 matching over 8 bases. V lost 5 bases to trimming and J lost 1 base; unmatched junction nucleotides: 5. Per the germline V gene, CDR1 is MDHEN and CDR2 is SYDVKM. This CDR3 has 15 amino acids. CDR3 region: CASSPPGQGTDTQYF. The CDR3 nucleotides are TGTGCCAGCAGTCCACCGGGACAGGGCACAGATACGCAGTATTTT.